Presented here are 20 T cell receptor beta chains from one specimen sequenced in a study of shared clonotypes between healthy human individuals. The method was immunoSEQ multiplex PCR; TCRdb's version includes in-frame clones alone and lacks a portion of them. The sample yields hundreds of thousands of clones, around three quarters seen once. Sample: memory CD4+ T cells sorted from blood. Subset here: CD45RA-negative fraction. These receptors were obtained from a woman in her twenties or thirties in good health.

The CDR3 loop reads CASSERTGNYGYTF. The CDR3, as DNA: TGTGCCAGCAGTGAACGGACCGGAAACTATGGCTACACCTTC. The V and J genes are TRBV2 and TRBJ1-2; D is unresolved. Looked up from germline, CDR1 is SNHLY and CDR2 is FYNNEI. The CDR3 totals 14 residues. V lost 2 bases and J lost 2, with 9 bases in between.

The rearrangement links TRBV10-3 to TRBJ1-4; D unclear. Trimming took off 3 bases at V and 5 bases at J, with 10 bases between the two ends. There are 14 residues in the CDR3. The germline V gene encodes CDR1 ENHRY and CDR2 SYGVKD. The CDR3 DNA reads TGTGCCATCAGTGACGGCTTCACGAATGAAAAACTGTTTTTT. Translated, it gives CAISDGFTNEKLFF.

The sample holds a few counts of this clone. This rearrangement joins TRBV2 to TRBJ2-3; 7 bases line up with TRBD2. The germline gives CDR1 SNHLY, CDR2 FYNNEI. Unmatched junction bases numbered 4, after V lost 4 bases and J lost 3 bases. CDR3 length: 14 amino acids. The CDR3 is CASSAGGRTDTQYF. The DNA for the CDR3 is TGTGCCAGCAGTGCAGGCGGGAGAACAGATACGCAGTATTTT.

The chain uses TRBV19 and TRBJ2-3; D unresolved. From germline, CDR1 is LNHDA and CDR2 SQIVND (reference sequence). Trimming took off 3 bases at V and 0 bases at J, with 7 bases between the two ends. CDR3 length: 14 residues. CDR3 region: CASSILHSTDTQYF. The CDR3 DNA sequence: TGTGCCAGTAGTATTCTCCATAGCACAGATACGCAGTATTTT.

CDR3 nucleotide sequence: TGTGCCTTTGAGACAACAGGGGATTTAGCTTTCTTT. Translated: CAFETTGDLAFF. The chain recombines TRBV30 with TRBJ1-1, with 7 bases identical to TRBD1. V shed 7 bases and J 10 bases; nucleotides not matched to a gene: 12. Germline loops: CDR1 GTSNPN, CDR2 SVGIG (reference sequence). CDR3 length: 12 residues.

This clone was seen a handful of times. The rearrangement joins TRBV18 to TRBJ1-3, with D uncertain. With 0 bases removed from V and 0 bases from J, the gap between germline ends came to 6 bases. This CDR3 has 15 residues. Germline CDR1 reads KGHSH; CDR2 reads LQKENI. CDR3 sequence reads: CASSPPVLSGNTIYF. For the CDR3, the DNA is TGTGCCAGCTCACCACCCGTTCTCTCTGGAAACACCATATATTTT. Full variable domain (remainder filled in from reference TRBV18 and TRBJ1-3): NAGVMQNPRHLVRRRGQEARLRCSPMKGHSHVYWYRQLPEEGLKFMVYLQKENIIDESGMPKERFSAEFPKEGPSILRIQQVVRGDSAAYFCASSPPVLSGNTIYFGEGSWLTVV.

The chain links TRBV6-1 to TRBJ1-3; unclear D gene. Germline lookup yields CDR1 MNHNS and CDR2 SASEGT. V was clipped by 4 bases and J by 5 bases, with 18 bases between them. The CDR3 covers 16 residues. The CDR3 sequence: CASSALWHLPRNTIYF. Written as DNA, the CDR3 is TGTGCCAGCAGTGCCCTTTGGCACCTCCCTCGAAACACCATATATTTT.

In nucleotides, the CDR3 is TGTGCCAGCAGTCTCGGTTACAACTCTGGAAACACCATATATTTT. Translation gives CASSLGYNSGNTIYF. The V call is TRBV27, the J call TRBJ1-3, with unresolved D. Germline values: CDR1 MNHEY, CDR2 SMNVEV (reference sequence). The CDR3 length is 15 residues. The germline V and J ends were trimmed by 5 bases and 0 bases, with 11 bases remaining between them.

V usage is TRBV6-1 and J usage is TRBJ2-1; 15 bases are a match to TRBD2. The CDR3 loop spans 16 amino acids. J gave up 9 bases and V 1 base, and 4 bases lay outside the gene matches. Germline V gives CDR1 MNHNS, CDR2 SASEGT. The CDR3 sequence is CASSEGPGLAGGEQFF. CDR3 sequence (DNA): TGTGCCAGCAGTGAAGGGCCGGGACTAGCGGGAGGTGAGCAGTTCTTC.

The rearrangement uses TRBV6-6 and TRBJ2-2, with D tentatively TRBD1 or TRBD2 (6 bases each). Germline V gene sequence: CDR1 MNHNY, CDR2 SVGAGI (reference sequence). This CDR3 spans 14 amino acids. V lost 4 bases and J lost 7, with 13 bases in between. CDR3 in amino acids: CASSFQGRNGELFF. DNA of the CDR3: TGTGCCAGCAGTTTTCAGGGGAGGAACGGGGAGCTGTTTTTT.

The chain is built from TRBV28 and TRBJ2-3; 7 positions match TRBD1. V was clipped by 2 bases and J by 2 bases; unmatched bases: 7. The CDR3 is 16 amino acids. CDR1 is MDHEN and CDR2 is SYDVKM in the germline V gene. CDR3: CASSLTQGLNTDTQYF. The CDR3 DNA sequence: TGTGCCAGCAGTTTAACACAGGGGCTAAACACAGATACGCAGTATTTT.

The V call is TRBV28, the J call TRBJ1-1; 8 bases fit TRBD1. J was trimmed by 1 base and V by 6 bases; bases with no gene match: 4. The CDR3 is 14 amino acids. Looked up from germline, CDR1 is MDHEN and CDR2 is SYDVKM. The DNA of the CDR3 is TGTGCCAGCAGAAGCGGGACAGGGAACACTGAAGCTTTCTTT. It encodes CASRSGTGNTEAFF.

This clone was picked up one time. The rearrangement links TRBV6-5 to TRBJ2-7; no clear D gene. In germline, CDR1 is MNHEY, CDR2 SVGAGI. The V gene lost 0 bases and the J gene lost 2 bases, with 11 bases spanning the gap. This CDR3 has 15 amino acids. The CDR3 DNA reads TGTGCCAGCAGTTACTCGAAGCTTGGGGCCTACGAGCAGTACTTC. Translation: CASSYSKLGAYEQYF.

The rearrangement links TRBV5-1 to TRBJ1-2; tentatively, D is TRBD1 (5 bases). The CDR3 spans 12 residues. Germline V gene sequence: CDR1 SGHRS, CDR2 YFSETQ. The germline V and J ends were trimmed by 4 bases and 4 bases, with 8 bases remaining between them. The CDR3 reads CASSEDSYGYTF. The CDR3 DNA sequence: TGCGCCAGCAGCGAAGACAGCTATGGCTACACCTTC.

Only a few counts were recorded for this clone. The chain is built from TRBV27 and TRBJ2-7, with D possibly being TRBD1 (6 bases). The CDR3 covers 12 residues. The ends were cut back, 5 bases at V and 4 bases at J, with 9 bases in the middle. Germline CDR1 MNHEY, CDR2 SMNVEV (reference sequence). The CDR3 DNA reads as TGTGCCAGCAGTAAACAGGGATACGAGCAGTACTTC. Amino acids: CASSKQGYEQYF.

The rearrangement joins TRBV28 to TRBJ1-1; D remains unclear. Germline V lookup: CDR1 MDHEN, CDR2 SYDVKM. Trimming pared 4 bases from V and 0 bases from J, leaving 9 bases between. The CDR3 contains 14 residues. CDR3 protein: CASSSKRVNTEAFF. The CDR3 coding sequence is TGTGCCAGCAGTTCCAAGAGGGTGAACACTGAAGCTTTCTTT.

J is TRBJ1-1 and V is TRBV6-5, with 7 positions matching TRBD1. The CDR3 extends over 14 amino acids. Per the germline V gene, CDR1 is MNHEY and CDR2 is SVGAGI. The V gene end was trimmed by 0 bases and the J gene end by 7 bases; junction bases not matched to a gene: 5. The CDR3 sequence is CASSYSPGTVEAFF. The CDR3 DNA reads TGTGCCAGCAGTTACTCGCCTGGGACAGTTGAAGCTTTCTTT.

V gene TRBV28 combines with J gene TRBJ2-7; D may be TRBD2 (5 bases). With 6 bases removed from V and 2 bases from J, the gap between germline ends came to 20 bases. The CDR3 runs to 16 residues. The V gene's germline CDR1 is MDHEN and CDR2 SYDVKM. CDR3 nucleotides: TGTGCCAGCAGCCCCCCGACCAGGAGGATCACCTACGAGCAGTACTTC. Translated: CASSPPTRRITYEQYF.

There are a few counts of this clone. The V gene is TRBV19, the J gene TRBJ2-7; D gene uncertain. CDR3 length: 14 residues. Germline loops: CDR1 LNHDA, CDR2 SQIVND (reference sequence). V was clipped by 3 bases and J by 0 bases, with 9 bases between them. CDR3 residues: CASSMGRTSYEQYF. For the CDR3, the DNA is TGTGCCAGTAGTATGGGCAGAACCTCCTACGAGCAGTACTTC.

J is TRBJ2-7 and V is TRBV7-9, with 8 bases aligning to TRBD2. The CDR3 spans 14 residues. The V gene end was trimmed by 3 bases and the J gene end by 1 base; junction bases not matched to a gene: 2. The germline V gene encodes CDR1 SEHNR and CDR2 FQNEAQ (reference sequence). CDR3 sequence (DNA): TGTGCCAGCAGCTTGATAGCGGGATCCTACGAGCAGTACTTC. Translated, it gives CASSLIAGSYEQYF.